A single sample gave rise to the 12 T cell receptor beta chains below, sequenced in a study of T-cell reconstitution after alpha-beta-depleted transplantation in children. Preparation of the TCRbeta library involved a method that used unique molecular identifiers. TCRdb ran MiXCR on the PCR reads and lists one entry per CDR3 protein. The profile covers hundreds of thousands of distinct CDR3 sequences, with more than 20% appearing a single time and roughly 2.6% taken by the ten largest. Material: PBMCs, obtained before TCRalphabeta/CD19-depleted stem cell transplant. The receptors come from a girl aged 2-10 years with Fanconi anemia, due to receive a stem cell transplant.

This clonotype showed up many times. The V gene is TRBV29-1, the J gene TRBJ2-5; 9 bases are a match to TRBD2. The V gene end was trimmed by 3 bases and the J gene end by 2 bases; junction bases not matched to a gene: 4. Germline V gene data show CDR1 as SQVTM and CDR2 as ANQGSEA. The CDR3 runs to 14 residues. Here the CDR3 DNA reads TGCAGCGTTGAGAGGGCGGGAGGGCAAGAGACCCAGTACTTC. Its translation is CSVERAGGQETQYF.

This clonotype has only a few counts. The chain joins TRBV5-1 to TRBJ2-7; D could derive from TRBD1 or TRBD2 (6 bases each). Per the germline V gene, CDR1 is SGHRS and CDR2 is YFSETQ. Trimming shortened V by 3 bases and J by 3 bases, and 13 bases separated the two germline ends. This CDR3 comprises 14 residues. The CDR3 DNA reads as TGCGCCAGCAGCTCTGCGGGACACCGCTACGAGCAGTACTTC. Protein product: CASSSAGHRYEQYF.

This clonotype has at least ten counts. CDR3 amino acids: CATSQTSGVASLYNEQFF. CDR3 nucleotide sequence: TGTGCCACCAGCCAGACTAGCGGGGTGGCCAGTCTCTACAATGAGCAGTTCTTC. This chain uses TRBV24-1 with TRBJ2-1; 11 bases map to TRBD2. Germline CDR1 is KGHDR and CDR2 is SFDVKD. J was trimmed by 3 bases and V by 7 bases; bases with no gene match: 13. CDR3 length: 18 amino acids.

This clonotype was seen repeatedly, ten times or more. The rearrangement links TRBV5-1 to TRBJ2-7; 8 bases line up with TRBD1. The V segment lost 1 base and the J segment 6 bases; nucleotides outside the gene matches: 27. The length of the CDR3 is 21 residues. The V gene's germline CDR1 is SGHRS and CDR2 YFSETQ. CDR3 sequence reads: CASSLPPESPMGQAESSEQYF. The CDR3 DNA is TGCGCCAGCAGCTTGCCTCCCGAATCACCCATGGGACAGGCTGAATCTTCCGAGCAGTACTTC.

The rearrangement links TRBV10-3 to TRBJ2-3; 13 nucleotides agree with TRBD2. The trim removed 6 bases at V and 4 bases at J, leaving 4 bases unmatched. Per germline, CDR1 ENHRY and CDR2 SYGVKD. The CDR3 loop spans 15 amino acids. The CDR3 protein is CAIRGTSGRADTQYF. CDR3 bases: TGTGCCATCAGGGGCACTAGCGGGAGGGCAGATACGCAGTATTTT.

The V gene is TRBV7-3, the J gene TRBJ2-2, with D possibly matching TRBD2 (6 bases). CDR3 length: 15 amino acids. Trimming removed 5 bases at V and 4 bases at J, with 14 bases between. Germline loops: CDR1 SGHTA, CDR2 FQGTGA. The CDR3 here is CASSESLAGTGELFF. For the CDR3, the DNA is TGTGCCAGCAGCGAATCACTAGCCGGCACCGGGGAGCTGTTTTTT. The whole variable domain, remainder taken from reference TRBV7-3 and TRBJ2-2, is GAGVSQTPSNKVTEKGKYVELRCDPISGHTALYWYRQSLGQGPEFLIYFQGTGAADDSGLPNDRFFAVRPEGSVSTLKIQRTERGDSAVYLCASSESLAGTGELFFGEGSRLTVL.

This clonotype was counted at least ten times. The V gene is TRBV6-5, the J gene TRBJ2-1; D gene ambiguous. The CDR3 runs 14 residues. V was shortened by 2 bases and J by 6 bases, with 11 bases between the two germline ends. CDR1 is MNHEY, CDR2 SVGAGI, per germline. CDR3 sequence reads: CASSYPVGSNEQFF. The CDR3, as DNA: TGTGCCAGCAGTTACCCGGTAGGGTCCAATGAGCAGTTCTTC.

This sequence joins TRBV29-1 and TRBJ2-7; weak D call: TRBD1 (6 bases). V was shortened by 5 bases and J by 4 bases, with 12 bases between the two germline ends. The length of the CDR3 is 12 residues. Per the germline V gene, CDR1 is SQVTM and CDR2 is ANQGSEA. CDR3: CSVQIGGYEQYF. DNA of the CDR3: TGCAGCGTTCAGATAGGGGGTTACGAGCAGTACTTC.

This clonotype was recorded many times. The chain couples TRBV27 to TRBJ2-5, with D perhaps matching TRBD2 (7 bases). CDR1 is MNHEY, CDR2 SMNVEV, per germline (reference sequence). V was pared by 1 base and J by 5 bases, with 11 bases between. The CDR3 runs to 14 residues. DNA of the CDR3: TGTGCCAGCAGTTTATTCGGGGGGCTTGAGACCCAGTACTTC. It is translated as CASSLFGGLETQYF.

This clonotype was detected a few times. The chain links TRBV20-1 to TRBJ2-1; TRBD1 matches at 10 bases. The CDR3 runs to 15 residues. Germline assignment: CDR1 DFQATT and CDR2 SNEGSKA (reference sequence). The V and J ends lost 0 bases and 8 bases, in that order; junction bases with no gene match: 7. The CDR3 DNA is TGCAGTGCTAGAGATAGGAGGACAGGGGGACATGAGCAGTTCTTC. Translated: CSARDRRTGGHEQFF.

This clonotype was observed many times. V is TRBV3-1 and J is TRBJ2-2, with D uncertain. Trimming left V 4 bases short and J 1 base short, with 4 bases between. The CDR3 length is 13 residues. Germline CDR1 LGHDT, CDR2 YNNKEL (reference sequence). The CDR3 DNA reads TGTGCCAGCAGCCCGGTGAACACCGGGGAGCTGTTTTTT. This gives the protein CASSPVNTGELFF.

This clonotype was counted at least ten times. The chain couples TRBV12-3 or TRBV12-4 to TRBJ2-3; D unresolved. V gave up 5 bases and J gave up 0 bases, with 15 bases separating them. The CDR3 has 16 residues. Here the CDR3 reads CASSLLLVPSTDTQYF. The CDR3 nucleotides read TGTGCCAGCAGTCTCCTCTTAGTTCCTAGCACAGATACGCAGTATTTT.